This T cell receptor (beta chain) was documented in a study of T cells in Graves' hyperthyroidism and ophthalmopathy. Trimming took 0 bases from V and 4 from J; bases not matched to a gene: 8. The CDR3 consists of 17 residues. Germline CDR1 and CDR2: SGHRS and YFSETQ. Template material for amplifying TCR beta CDR3 regions consisted of RNA transcripts. Using the HTBI primer set, a first-round RT-PCR was run on the TCR CDR3. From the multiplex PCR reads, TCRdb called clonotypes with MiXCR, one entry per CDR3 protein. The table includes about 560,000 distinct CDR3 sequences, around 17% detected once. Study-level results: In the analysis, a 13 V-J model separated ophthalmopathy from stable hyperthyroidism. Ophthalmopathy got predicted by the model a median around 6.8 months before its onset.

This clonotype turned up a few times. Its matching antigen is unknown. Patients counted as stable if ophthalmopathy did not develop within 18 months. These patients, aged 18 to 65, had recently diagnosed hyperthyroidism lasting under 2 months. The sample taken for sequencing was blood. This receptor was identified in a woman younger than 30 with Graves' hyperthyroidism. The V call is TRBV5-1, the J call TRBJ2-1, with 9 bases identical to TRBD2. DNA for the CDR3: TGCGCCAGCAGCTTGGACGGCGGGAGGGGACTATACAATGAGCAGTTCTTC. Amino acid sequence: CASSLDGGRGLYNEQFF.